The entry that follows covers one TCR beta chain sequence. Recruits, aged 18 to 89 years, lived in 20 to 30 US areas. Up to 2 weeks before entering the study, exposed participants had met a COVID-19 case. The sample belongs to a study of blood T cell repertoires in COVID-19. Trimming removed 4 bases from V and 4 bases from J, with 10 bases in between. The CDR3 spans 13 residues. Germline V lookup: CDR1 MNHNS, CDR2 SASEGT. Generated by immunoSEQ multiplex PCR, the TCRdb table keeps only in-frame clones and is missing some. The table records about 280,000 clones, approximately 80% of them present only once.

The sequence came from a man aged 40-49 years who had been exposed to COVID-19. The genes are TRBV6-1 and TRBJ2-5, with D maybe TRBD2 (5 bases). Specimen: PBMCs or T cells enriched from blood (not recorded which). CDR3 sequence reads: CASSVGAVETQYF. The CDR3 coding sequence is TGTGCCAGCAGTGTGGGAGCCGTAGAGACCCAGTACTTC.